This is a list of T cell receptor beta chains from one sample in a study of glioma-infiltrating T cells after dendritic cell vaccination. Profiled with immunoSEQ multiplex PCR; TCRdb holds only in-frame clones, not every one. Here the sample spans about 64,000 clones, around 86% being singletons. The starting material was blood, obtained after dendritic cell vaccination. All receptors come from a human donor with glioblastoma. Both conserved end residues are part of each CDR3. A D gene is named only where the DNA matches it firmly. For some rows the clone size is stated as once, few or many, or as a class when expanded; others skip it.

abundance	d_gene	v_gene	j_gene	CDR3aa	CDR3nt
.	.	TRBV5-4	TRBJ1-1	CASSLGQGGTEAFF	TGTGCCAGCAGCTTGGGCCAGGGAGGAACTGAAGCTTTCTTT
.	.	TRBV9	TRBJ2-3	CASSVALGARDTQYF	TGTGCCAGCAGCGTAGCACTGGGGGCCCGAGATACGCAGTATTTT
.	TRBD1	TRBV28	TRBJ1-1	CASTRDRGEGGGYTEAFF	TGTGCCAGCACCCGCGACAGGGGGGAAGGCGGGGGGTACACTGAAGCTTTCTTT
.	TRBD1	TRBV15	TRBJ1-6	CATRDEDRLDSPLHF	TGTGCCACCAGGGACGAGGACAGGCTAGATTCACCCCTCCACTTT
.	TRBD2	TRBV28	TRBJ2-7	CASAPGLAPFEQYF	TGTGCCAGCGCCCCGGGACTAGCGCCCTTCGAGCAGTACTTC
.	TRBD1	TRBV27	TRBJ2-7	CASSSPARTGGSYEQYF	TGTGCCAGCAGTTCCCCCGCCCGGACAGGGGGGAGCTACGAGCAGTACTTC
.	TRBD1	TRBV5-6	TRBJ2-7	CASSYGTGGKEQYF	TGTGCCAGCAGCTACGGGACAGGGGGTAAAGAGCAGTACTTC
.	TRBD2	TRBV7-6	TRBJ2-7	CASSPGASGSDEQYF	TGTGCCAGCAGCCCAGGGGCTAGCGGGAGTGACGAGCAGTACTTC
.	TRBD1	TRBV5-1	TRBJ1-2	CASSTFSRDRDGYTF	TGCGCCAGCAGCACCTTTTCCCGGGACAGGGATGGCTACACCTTC
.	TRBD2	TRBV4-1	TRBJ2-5	CASSQGQGGLETQYF	TGCGCCAGCAGCCAAGGCCAGGGAGGGTTGGAGACCCAGTACTTC
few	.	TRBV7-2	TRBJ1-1	CASSLNGAGTEAFF	TGTGCCAGCAGCTTAAACGGAGCGGGCACTGAAGCTTTCTTT
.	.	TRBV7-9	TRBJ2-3	CASSKGRGIDTQYF	TGTGCCAGCAGCAAAGGCAGGGGAATAGATACGCAGTATTTT
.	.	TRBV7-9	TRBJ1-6	CASSFQDSNSPLHF	TGTGCCAGCAGCTTCCAGGACAGTAATTCACCCCTCCACTTT
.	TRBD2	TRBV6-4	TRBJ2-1	CASSNLAGVGNEQFF	TGTGCCAGCAGTAACCTAGCGGGAGTTGGAAATGAGCAGTTCTTC
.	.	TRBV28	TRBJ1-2	CASSLKSQGGVYGYTF	TGTGCCAGCAGTTTAAAGAGCCAAGGGGGGGTCTATGGCTACACCTTC
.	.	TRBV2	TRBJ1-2	CASSPRLSYGYTF	TGTGCCAGCAGTCCCCGACTGAGCTATGGCTACACCTTC
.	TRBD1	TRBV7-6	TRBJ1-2	CASSLMGQGNYGYTF	TGTGCCAGCAGCTTAATGGGACAGGGTAACTATGGCTACACCTTC
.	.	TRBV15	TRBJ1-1	CATSRGWGGTEAFF	TGTGCCACCAGCAGGGGGTGGGGGGGCACTGAAGCTTTCTTT
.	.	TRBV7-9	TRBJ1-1	CASSPSGGFMNTEAFF	TGTGCCAGCAGCCCAAGCGGGGGGTTCATGAACACTGAAGCTTTCTTT
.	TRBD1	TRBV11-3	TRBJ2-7	CASSRDRGSYEQYF	TGTGCCAGCAGTCGGGACAGGGGGTCCTACGAGCAGTACTTC
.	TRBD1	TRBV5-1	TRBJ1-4	CASSPGTTGVNEKLFF	TGCGCCAGCAGCCCGGGGACGACAGGGGTCAATGAAAAACTGTTTTTT
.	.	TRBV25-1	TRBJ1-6	CASSEYPGPFNSPLHF	TGTGCCAGCAGTGAATATCCAGGCCCCTTTAATTCACCCCTCCACTTT
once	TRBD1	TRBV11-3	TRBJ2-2	CASSLAGGHTGELFF	TGTGCCAGCAGCTTAGCAGGGGGCCACACCGGGGAGCTGTTTTTT
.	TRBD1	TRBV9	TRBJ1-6	CASSVAGQGLDNSPLHF	TGTGCCAGCAGCGTAGCGGGACAGGGGCTGGATAATTCACCCCTCCACTTT
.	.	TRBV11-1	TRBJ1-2	CASRGGGVSGYTF	TGTGCCAGCCGCGGGGGGGGAGTCTCTGGCTACACCTTC
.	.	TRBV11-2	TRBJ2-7	CASSLEGTTAYEQYF	TGTGCCAGCAGCTTAGAGGGGACAACGGCCTACGAGCAGTACTTC
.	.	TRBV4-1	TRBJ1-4	CASSQGRGGAEKLFF	TGCGCCAGCAGCCAAGGGAGAGGCGGGGCTGAAAAACTGTTTTTT
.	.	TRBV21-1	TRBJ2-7	CASSSGQGIYEQYF	TGTGCCAGCAGCTCGGGACAGGGGATCTACGAGCAGTACTTC
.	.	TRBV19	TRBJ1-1	CASQINTGWDTEAFF	TGTGCCAGTCAGATTAACACAGGGTGGGACACTGAAGCTTTCTTT
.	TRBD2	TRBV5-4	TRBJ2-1	CASSREGSYNEQFF	TGTGCCAGCAGCAGGGAGGGGAGCTACAATGAGCAGTTCTTC
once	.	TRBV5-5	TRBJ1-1	CASSLRVGQGSTEAFF	TGTGCCAGCAGCTTGCGGGTAGGGCAGGGGAGTACTGAAGCTTTCTTT
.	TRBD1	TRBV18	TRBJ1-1	CASSPMGTGDTEAFF	TGTGCCAGCTCACCAATGGGGACAGGGGACACTGAAGCTTTCTTT
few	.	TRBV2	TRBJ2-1	CASREGGDKQFF	TGTGCCAGCAGAGAGGGGGGGGACAAGCAGTTCTTC
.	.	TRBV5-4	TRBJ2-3	CASSPPPRSTDTQYF	TGTGCCAGCAGCCCTCCCCCCAGGAGCACAGATACGCAGTATTTT
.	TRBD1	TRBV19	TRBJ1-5	CASRTGGSNQPQHF	TGTGCCAGTAGGACAGGGGGTAGCAATCAGCCCCAGCATTTT
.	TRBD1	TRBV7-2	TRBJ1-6	CASNLGTGNYNSPLHF	TGTGCCAGCAACCTGGGGACAGGCAACTATAATTCCCCCCTCCACTTT
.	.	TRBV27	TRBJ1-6	CASSLLMFGGNSPLHF	TGTGCCAGCAGTTTATTAATGTTTGGGGGGAATTCACCCCTCCACTTT
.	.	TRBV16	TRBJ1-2	CASSQSGASYGYTF	TGTGCCAGCAGCCAATCGGGGGCCAGCTATGGCTACACCTTC
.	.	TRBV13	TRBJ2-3	CASSLFFGSTDTQYF	TGTGCCAGCAGCTTATTTTTCGGGAGCACAGATACGCAGTATTTT
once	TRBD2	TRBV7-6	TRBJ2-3	CASSYIAGLAGVSTDTQYF	TGTGCCAGCAGTTACATAGCAGGACTAGCGGGGGTGAGCACAGATACGCAGTATTTT
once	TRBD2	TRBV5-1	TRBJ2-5	CASSLGRGGVETQYF	TGCGCCAGCAGCTTAGGGCGGGGGGGCGTGGAGACCCAGTACTTC
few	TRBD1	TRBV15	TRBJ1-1	CATSRGQGLEMGAEAFF	TGTGCCACCAGCAGAGGACAGGGATTGGAAATGGGCGCTGAAGCTTTCTTT
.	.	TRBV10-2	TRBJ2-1	CASSDIREQFF	TGCGCCAGCAGTGATATCAGGGAGCAGTTCTTC
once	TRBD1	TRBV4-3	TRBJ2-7	CASSHTRTGYYEQYF	TGCGCCAGCAGCCATACCCGGACAGGGTACTACGAGCAGTACTTC
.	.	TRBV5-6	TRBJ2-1	CASRGGSSYNEQFF	TGTGCCAGCAGAGGAGGCAGCTCCTACAATGAGCAGTTCTTC
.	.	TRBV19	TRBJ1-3	CASSIRDTLSGNTIYF	TGTGCCAGTAGTATCCGGGACACACTCTCTGGAAACACCATATATTTT
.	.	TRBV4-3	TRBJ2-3	CASSQARQSTDTQYF	TGCGCCAGCAGCCAAGCTAGACAGAGCACAGATACGCAGTATTTT
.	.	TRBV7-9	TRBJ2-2	CASSSLNTGELFF	TGTGCCAGCAGCTCCTTAAACACCGGGGAGCTGTTTTTT
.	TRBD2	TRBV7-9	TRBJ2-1	CASSRLAFNEQFF	TGTGCCAGCAGCAGACTAGCGTTCAATGAGCAGTTCTTC